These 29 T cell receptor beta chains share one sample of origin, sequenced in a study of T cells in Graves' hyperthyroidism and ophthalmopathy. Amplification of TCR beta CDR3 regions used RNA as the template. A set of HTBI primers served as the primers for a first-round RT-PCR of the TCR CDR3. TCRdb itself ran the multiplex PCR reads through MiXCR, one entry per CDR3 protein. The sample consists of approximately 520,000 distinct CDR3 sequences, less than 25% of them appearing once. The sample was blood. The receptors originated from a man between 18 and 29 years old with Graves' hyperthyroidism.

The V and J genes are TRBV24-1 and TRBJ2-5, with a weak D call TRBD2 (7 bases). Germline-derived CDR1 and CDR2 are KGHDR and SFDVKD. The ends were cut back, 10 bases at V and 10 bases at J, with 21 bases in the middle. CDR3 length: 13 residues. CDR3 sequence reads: CATGRGTPEIQYF. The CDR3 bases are TGTGCCACTGGGAGGGGGACACCAGAAATCCAGTACTTC.

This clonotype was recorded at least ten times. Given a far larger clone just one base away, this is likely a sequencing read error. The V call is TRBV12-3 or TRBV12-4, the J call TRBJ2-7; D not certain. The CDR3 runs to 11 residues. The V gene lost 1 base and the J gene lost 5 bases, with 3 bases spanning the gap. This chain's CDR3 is CASSLGHEQYF. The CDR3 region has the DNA TGTGCCAGCAGTTTAGGCCACGAGCAGTACTTC.

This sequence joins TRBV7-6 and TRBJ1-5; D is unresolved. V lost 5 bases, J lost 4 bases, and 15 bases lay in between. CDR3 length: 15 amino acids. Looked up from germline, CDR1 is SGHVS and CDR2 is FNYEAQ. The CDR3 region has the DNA TGTGCCAGCAGCCCAAAGTCAGGTGTTAATCAGCCCCAGCATTTT. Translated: CASSPKSGVNQPQHF.

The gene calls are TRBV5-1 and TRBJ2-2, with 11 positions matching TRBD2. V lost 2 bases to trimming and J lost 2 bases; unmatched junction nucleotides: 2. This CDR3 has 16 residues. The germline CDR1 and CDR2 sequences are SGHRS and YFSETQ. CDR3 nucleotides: TGCGCCAGCAGCTTAACTAGCGGGGGAAACACCGGGGAGCTGTTTTTT. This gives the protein CASSLTSGGNTGELFF.

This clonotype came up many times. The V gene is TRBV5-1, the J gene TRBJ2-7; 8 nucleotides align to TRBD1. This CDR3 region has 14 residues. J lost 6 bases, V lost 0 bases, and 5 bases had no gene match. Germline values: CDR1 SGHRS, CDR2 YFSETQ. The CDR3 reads CASSLGKTGGEQYF. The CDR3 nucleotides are TGCGCCAGCAGCTTGGGTAAAACAGGGGGCGAGCAGTACTTC. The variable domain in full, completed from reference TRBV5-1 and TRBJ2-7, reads KAGVTQTPRYLIKTRGQQVTLSCSPISGHRSVSWYQQTPGQGLQFLFEYFSETQRNKGNFPGRFSGRQFSNSRSEMNVSTLELGDSALYLCASSLGKTGGEQYFGPGTRLTVT.

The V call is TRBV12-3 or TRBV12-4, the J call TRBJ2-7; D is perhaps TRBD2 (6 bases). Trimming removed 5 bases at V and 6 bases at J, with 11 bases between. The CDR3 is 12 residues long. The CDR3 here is CASSESSAEQYF. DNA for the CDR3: TGTGCCAGCAGTGAATCTAGCGCCGAGCAGTACTTC.

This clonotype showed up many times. CDR3 loop: CASSPSVLAYEQYF. The DNA of the CDR3 is TGTGCCAGCAGCCCCAGTGTCCTTGCCTACGAGCAGTACTTC. The genes are TRBV13 and TRBJ2-7; no firm D call. The CDR3 is 14 amino acids. From germline, CDR1 is PRHDT and CDR2 FYEKMQ (reference sequence). The V end was cut by 5 bases, the J end by 2 bases, with 13 bases between.

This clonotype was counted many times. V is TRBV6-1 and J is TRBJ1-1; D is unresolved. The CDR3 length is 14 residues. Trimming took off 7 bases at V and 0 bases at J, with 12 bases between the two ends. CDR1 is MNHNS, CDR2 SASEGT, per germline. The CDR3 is CASNIGLLNTEAFF. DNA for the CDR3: TGTGCCAGCAATATAGGCCTTTTGAACACTGAAGCTTTCTTT.

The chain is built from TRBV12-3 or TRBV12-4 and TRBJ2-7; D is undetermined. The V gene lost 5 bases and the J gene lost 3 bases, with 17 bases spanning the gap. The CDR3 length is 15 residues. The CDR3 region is CASSLSESGYYEQYF. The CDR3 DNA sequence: TGTGCCAGCAGTCTCAGTGAGTCGGGCTACTACGAGCAGTACTTC.

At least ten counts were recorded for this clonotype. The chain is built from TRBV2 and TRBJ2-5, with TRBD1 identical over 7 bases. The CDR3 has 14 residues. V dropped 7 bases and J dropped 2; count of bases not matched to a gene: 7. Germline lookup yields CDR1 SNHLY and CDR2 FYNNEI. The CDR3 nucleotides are TGTGCCAGCACGGGCAGGGGGTTACAAGAGACCCAGTACTTC. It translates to CASTGRGLQETQYF.

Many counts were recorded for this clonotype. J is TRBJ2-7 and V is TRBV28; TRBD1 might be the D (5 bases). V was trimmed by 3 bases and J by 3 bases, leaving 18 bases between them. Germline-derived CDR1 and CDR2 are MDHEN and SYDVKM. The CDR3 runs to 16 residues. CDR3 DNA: TGTGCCAGCAGTTTCTTTACCTCGTTAGGGGTCTACGAGCAGTACTTC. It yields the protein CASSFFTSLGVYEQYF.

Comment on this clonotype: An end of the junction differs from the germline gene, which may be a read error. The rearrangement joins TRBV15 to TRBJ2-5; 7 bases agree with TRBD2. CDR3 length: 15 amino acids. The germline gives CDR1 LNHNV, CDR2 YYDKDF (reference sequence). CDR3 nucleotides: TGTGCCACCATCAGCGGGCGGGGGAGGGGAGAGACCCGGTACTTC. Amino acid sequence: CATISGRGRGETRYF.

This CDR3 is CASSEVGTSVQTQYF. DNA of the CDR3: TGTGCCAGCAGTGAAGTCGGGACTAGCGTCCAGACCCAGTACTTC. This rearrangement joins TRBV6-1 to TRBJ2-5; the match to TRBD2 covers 10 bases. J gave up 6 bases and V 1 base, and 5 bases lay outside the gene matches. CDR1 MNHNS and CDR2 SASEGT come from the germline V gene. CDR3 size: 15 residues.

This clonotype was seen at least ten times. CDR3: CSAREGLGQADQPQHF. The CDR3 coding sequence is TGCAGTGCTAGAGAGGGGCTCGGACAGGCGGATCAGCCCCAGCATTTT. The chain recombines TRBV20-1 with TRBJ1-5, with 7 nucleotides matching TRBD1. CDR1 DFQATT and CDR2 SNEGSKA come from the germline V gene (reference sequence). Trimming at V came to 0 bases and at J to 5 bases, leaving 10 bases not matched to a gene. There are 16 residues in the CDR3.

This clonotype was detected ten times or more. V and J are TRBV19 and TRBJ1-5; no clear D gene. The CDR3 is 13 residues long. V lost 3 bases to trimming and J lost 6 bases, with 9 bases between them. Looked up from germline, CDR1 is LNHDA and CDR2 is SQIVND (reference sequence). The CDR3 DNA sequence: TGTGCCAGTAGTATTCTCGTATCTCAGCCCCAGCATTTT. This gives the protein CASSILVSQPQHF.

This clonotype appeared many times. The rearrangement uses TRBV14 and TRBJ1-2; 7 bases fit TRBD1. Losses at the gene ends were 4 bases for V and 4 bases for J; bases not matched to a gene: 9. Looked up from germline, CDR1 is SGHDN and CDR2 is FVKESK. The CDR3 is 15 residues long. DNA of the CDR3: TGTGCCAGCAGCCGGACATCCCGGGACAGCTATGGCTACACCTTC. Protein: CASSRTSRDSYGYTF.

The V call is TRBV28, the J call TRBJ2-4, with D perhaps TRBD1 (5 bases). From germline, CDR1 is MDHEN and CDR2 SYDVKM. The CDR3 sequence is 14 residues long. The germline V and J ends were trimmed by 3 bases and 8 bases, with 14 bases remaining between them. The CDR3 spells CASSFGAGLDIQYF. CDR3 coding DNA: TGTGCCAGCAGTTTTGGGGCAGGTCTGGACATTCAGTACTTC.

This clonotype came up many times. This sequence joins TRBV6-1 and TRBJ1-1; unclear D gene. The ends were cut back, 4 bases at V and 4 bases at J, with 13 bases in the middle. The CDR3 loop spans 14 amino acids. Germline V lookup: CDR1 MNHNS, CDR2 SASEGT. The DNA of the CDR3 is TGTGCCAGCAGTGGTCTGGACCCAGGCACTGAAGCTTTCTTT. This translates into CASSGLDPGTEAFF.

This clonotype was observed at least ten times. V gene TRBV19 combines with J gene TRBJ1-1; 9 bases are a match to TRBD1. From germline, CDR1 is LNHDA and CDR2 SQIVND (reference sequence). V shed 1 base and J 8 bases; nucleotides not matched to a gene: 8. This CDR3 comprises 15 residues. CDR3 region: CASSIGGQGLNEAFF. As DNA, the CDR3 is TGTGCCAGTAGTATAGGGGGACAGGGTTTGAACGAAGCTTTCTTT.

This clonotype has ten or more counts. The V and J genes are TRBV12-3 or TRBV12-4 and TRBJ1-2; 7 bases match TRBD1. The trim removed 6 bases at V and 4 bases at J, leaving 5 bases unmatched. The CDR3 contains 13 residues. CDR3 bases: TGTGCCAGCAGCCTGGGACAGTCCTATGGCTACACCTTC. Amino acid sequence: CASSLGQSYGYTF.

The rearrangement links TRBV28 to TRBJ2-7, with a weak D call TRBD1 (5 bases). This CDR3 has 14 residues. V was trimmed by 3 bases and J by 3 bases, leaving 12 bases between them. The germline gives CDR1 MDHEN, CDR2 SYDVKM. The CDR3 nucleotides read TGTGCCAGCAGTTTGTCACAGGTTGACTACGAGCAGTACTTC. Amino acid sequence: CASSLSQVDYEQYF.

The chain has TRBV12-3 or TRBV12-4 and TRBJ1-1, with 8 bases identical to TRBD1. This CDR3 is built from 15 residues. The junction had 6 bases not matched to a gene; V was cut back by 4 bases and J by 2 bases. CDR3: CASSSRTGRNTEAFF. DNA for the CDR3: TGTGCCAGCAGTTCCCGGACAGGGAGAAACACTGAAGCTTTCTTT.

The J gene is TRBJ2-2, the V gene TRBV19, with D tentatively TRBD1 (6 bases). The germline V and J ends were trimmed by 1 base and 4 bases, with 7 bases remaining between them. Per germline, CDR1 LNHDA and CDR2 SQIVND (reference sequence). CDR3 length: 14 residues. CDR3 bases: TGTGCCAGTAGTATAGGGACAGCCACCGGGGAGCTGTTTTTT. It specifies CASSIGTATGELFF.

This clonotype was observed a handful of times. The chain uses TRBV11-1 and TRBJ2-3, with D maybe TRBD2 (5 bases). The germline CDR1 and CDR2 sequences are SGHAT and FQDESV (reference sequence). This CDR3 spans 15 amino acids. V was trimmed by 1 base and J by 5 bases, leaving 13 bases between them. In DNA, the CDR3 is TGTGCCAGCAGCTTAGTAGCGAACCAGGTAGATACGCAGTATTTT. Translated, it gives CASSLVANQVDTQYF.

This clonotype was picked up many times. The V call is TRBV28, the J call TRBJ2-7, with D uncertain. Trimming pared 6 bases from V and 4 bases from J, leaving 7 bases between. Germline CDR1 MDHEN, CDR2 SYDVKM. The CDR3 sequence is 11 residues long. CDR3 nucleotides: TGTGCCAGCAGAAGGAGATACGAGCAGTACTTC. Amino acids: CASRRRYEQYF. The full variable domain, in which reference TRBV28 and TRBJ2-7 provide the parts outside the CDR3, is DVKVTQSSRYLVKRTGEKVFLECVQDMDHENMFWYRQDPGLGLRLIYFSYDVKMKEKGDIPEGYSVSREKKERFSLILESASTNQTSMYLCASRRRYEQYFGPGTRLTVT.

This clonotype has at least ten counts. The CDR3 sequence is CASSPGTPEAFF. The CDR3 coding sequence is TGTGCCAGCAGTCCCGGGACACCTGAAGCTTTCTTT. The rearrangement joins TRBV6-1 to TRBJ1-1, with D perhaps matching TRBD1 (6 bases). Trimming pared 5 bases from V and 6 bases from J, leaving 10 bases between. The CDR3 length is 12 residues. Per the germline V gene, CDR1 is MNHNS and CDR2 is SASEGT.

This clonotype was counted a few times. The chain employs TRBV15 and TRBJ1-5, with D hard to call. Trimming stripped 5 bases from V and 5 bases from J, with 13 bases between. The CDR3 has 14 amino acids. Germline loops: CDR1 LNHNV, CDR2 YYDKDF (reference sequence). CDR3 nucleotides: TGTGCCACCAGCGACGGGAGGGAACATCAGCCCCAGCATTTT. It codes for CATSDGREHQPQHF.

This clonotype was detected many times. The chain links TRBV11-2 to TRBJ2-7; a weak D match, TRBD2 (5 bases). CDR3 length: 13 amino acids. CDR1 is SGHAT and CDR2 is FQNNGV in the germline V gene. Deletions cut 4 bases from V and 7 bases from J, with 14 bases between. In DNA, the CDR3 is TGTGCCAGCAGCTCCAGCGGCGTTCGAGAGCAGTACTTC. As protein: CASSSSGVREQYF.

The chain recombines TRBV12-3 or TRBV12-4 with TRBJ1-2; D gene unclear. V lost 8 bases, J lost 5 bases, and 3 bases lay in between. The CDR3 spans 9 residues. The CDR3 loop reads CASQYGYTF. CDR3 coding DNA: TGTGCCAGCCAATATGGCTACACCTTC.